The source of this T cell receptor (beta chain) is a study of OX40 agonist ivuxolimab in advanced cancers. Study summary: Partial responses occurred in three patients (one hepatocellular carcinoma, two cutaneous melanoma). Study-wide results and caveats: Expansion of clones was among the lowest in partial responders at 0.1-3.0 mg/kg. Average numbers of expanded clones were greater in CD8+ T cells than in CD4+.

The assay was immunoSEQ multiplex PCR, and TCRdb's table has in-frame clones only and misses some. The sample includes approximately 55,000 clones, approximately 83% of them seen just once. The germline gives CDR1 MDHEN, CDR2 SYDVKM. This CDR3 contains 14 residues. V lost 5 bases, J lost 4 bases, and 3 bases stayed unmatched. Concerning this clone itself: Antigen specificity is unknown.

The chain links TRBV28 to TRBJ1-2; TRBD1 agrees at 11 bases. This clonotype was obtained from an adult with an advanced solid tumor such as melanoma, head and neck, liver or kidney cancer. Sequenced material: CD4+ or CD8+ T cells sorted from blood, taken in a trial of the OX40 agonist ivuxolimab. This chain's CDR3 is CASSGQGAIYGYTF. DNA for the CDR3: TGTGCCAGCAGTGGACAGGGGGCGATCTATGGCTACACCTTC.